These 27 T cell receptor beta chains were all obtained from the same sample, sequenced in a study of shared clonotypes between healthy human individuals. Using immunoSEQ multiplex PCR, the repertoire was profiled, and TCRdb retains in-frame clones only, with some absent. The sample consists of hundreds of thousands of clones, 70% to 80% of them appearing once. Sequenced: PBMCs. Receptor source: a woman aged 40 to 55 in good health. Some clones in this sample may be carry-over from other donors' samples.

The chain employs TRBV7-3 and TRBJ1-2; D is possibly TRBD1 (5 bases). This CDR3 has 13 residues. The germline V and J ends were trimmed by 1 base and 8 bases, with 11 bases remaining between them. From germline, CDR1 is SGHTA and CDR2 FQGTGA. CDR3: CASSLNAGDGYTF. The CDR3 coding sequence is TGTGCCAGCAGCTTAAACGCGGGGGACGGCTACACCTTC.

On this clone: A much larger clone differs by one base, so this may be a read error. The chain combines TRBV5-1 with TRBJ2-7; 10 bases line up with TRBD2. Germline CDR1 and CDR2: SGHRS and YFSETQ. There are 15 residues in the CDR3. CDR3 sequence reads: CASSLSGGSSYGQYF. The CDR3 bases are TGCGCCAGCAGCCTTAGCGGGGGGAGCTCCTACGGGCAGTACTTC. Based on the CDR3 plus reference TRBV5-1 and TRBJ2-7, the full variable domain is KAGVTQTPRYLIKTRGQQVTLSCSPISGHRSVSWYQQTPGQGLQFLFEYFSETQRNKGNFPGRFSGRQFSNSRSEMNVSTLELGDSALYLCASSLSGGSSYGQYFGPGTRLTVT.

This chain uses TRBV28 with TRBJ2-1, with no clear D. V was shortened by 2 bases and J by 11 bases, with 13 bases between the two germline ends. The CDR3 is 13 amino acids. The germline CDR1 and CDR2 sequences are MDHEN and SYDVKM. This chain's CDR3 is CASSLVGPGQQFF. Here the CDR3 DNA reads TGTGCCAGCAGTTTAGTCGGTCCGGGCCAGCAGTTCTTC.

This clone has ten or more counts. This chain connects TRBV30 to TRBJ1-1, with D perhaps TRBD1 (6 bases). The CDR3 totals 12 residues. The germline V gene encodes CDR1 GTSNPN and CDR2 SVGIG (reference sequence). V was trimmed by 2 bases and J by 7 bases, leaving 11 bases between them. CDR3 in DNA: TGTGCCTGGAGTAGACAGGCGAATGAAGCTTTCTTT. As protein: CAWSRQANEAFF.

CDR3 in DNA: TGTGCCAGCAGCCCTCCGGGGGGGAGAGGTTATGGCTACACCTTC. Its translation is CASSPPGGRGYGYTF. The chain combines TRBV28 with TRBJ1-2; possible D gene TRBD1, 5 bases. The CDR3 totals 15 residues. Between the trimmed V and J ends, which lost 6 bases and 5 bases, there was a span of 19 bases. CDR1 MDHEN and CDR2 SYDVKM come from the germline V gene.

The chain links TRBV9 to TRBJ1-1; D remains unclear. V gave up 0 bases and J gave up 0 bases, with 3 bases separating them. The CDR3 is 13 residues long. Germline V CDR1 and CDR2: SGDLS, YYNGEE. CDR3 residues: CASSVGMNTEAFF. In nucleotides, the CDR3 is TGTGCCAGCAGCGTAGGAATGAACACTGAAGCTTTCTTT.

The CDR3 loop is CASSYNTDYTGELFF. CDR3 in DNA: TGTGCCAGCAGTTACAACACTGACTACACCGGGGAGCTGTTTTTT. The J gene is TRBJ2-2, the V gene TRBV6-5; D ambiguous. Trimming shortened V by 2 bases and J by 3 bases, and 10 bases separated the two germline ends. The CDR3 loop spans 15 amino acids. Germline loops: CDR1 MNHEY, CDR2 SVGAGI.

This chain links TRBV5-1 with TRBJ1-1; 9 nucleotides agree with TRBD1. CDR1 and CDR2 (germline): SGHRS, YFSETQ. This CDR3 has 16 amino acids. Trimming took 2 bases from V and 4 from J; bases not matched to a gene: 9. CDR3: CASSFGTGNAGTEAFF. In DNA, the CDR3 is TGCGCCAGCAGCTTCGGGACAGGGAACGCGGGCACTGAAGCTTTCTTT.

This sequence joins TRBV30 and TRBJ1-3; D unresolved. Germline CDR1 is GTSNPN and CDR2 is SVGIG (reference sequence). The CDR3 spans 11 residues. V lost 5 bases and J 2 bases, leaving 4 bases between the germline ends. The CDR3 DNA reads TGTGCCTGGTCGACTGGAAACACCATATATTTT. It specifies CAWSTGNTIYF. The whole variable domain, filled in from reference TRBV30 and TRBJ1-3, reads SQTIHQWPATLVQPVGSPLSLECTVEGTSNPNLYWYRQAAGRGLQLLFYSVGIGQISSEVPQNLSASRPQDRQFILSSKKLLLSDSGFYLCAWSTGNTIYFGEGSWLTVV.

This clone was found once. The genes are TRBV25-1 and TRBJ1-3, with D possibly TRBD1 on 6 matching bases. V was clipped by 1 base and J by 8 bases, with 18 bases between them. The CDR3 runs 16 residues. The germline V gene encodes CDR1 MGHDK and CDR2 SYGVNS. The CDR3 reads CASSEFGLQGGDTIYF. CDR3 DNA sequence: TGTGCCAGCAGTGAATTTGGTTTACAGGGAGGTGACACCATATATTTT.

The rearrangement uses TRBV5-8 and TRBJ1-1; D not resolved. The CDR3 is 16 residues long. Germline V lookup: CDR1 SGHTS, CDR2 YDEGEE. Trimming shortened V by 5 bases and J by 0 bases, and 17 bases separated the two germline ends. In nucleotides, the CDR3 is TGTGCCAGCAGAGCAAGTTGGGCAGCCATGAACACTGAAGCTTTCTTT. Its protein is CASRASWAAMNTEAFF.

In its sample, this clone was seen a few times. This sequence joins TRBV5-6 and TRBJ1-5; D gene uncertain. Trimming removed 0 bases from V and 7 bases from J, with 11 bases in between. Per germline, CDR1 SGHDT and CDR2 YYEEEE. The CDR3 has 14 residues. The DNA for the CDR3 is TGTGCCAGCAGCTTGGGGCGTTCTGGACAGCCCCAGCATTTT. This encodes CASSLGRSGQPQHF.

The rearrangement joins TRBV27 to TRBJ2-7; possibly TRBD1 for D (6 bases). The CDR3 is 16 amino acids. The ends were cut back, 2 bases at V and 0 bases at J, with 14 bases in the middle. CDR1 and CDR2 from the germline V gene are MNHEY and SMNVEV (reference sequence). CDR3 DNA: TGTGCCAGCAGTTTAAGGGGATGGACAGTCTCCTACGAGCAGTACTTC. Translation: CASSLRGWTVSYEQYF.

This chain links TRBV7-9 with TRBJ1-2; perhaps TRBD1 as D (5 bases). V was shortened by 1 base and J by 3 bases, with 12 bases between the two germline ends. This CDR3 has 15 amino acids. The germline V gene encodes CDR1 SEHNR and CDR2 FQNEAQ (reference sequence). CDR3 sequence reads: CASSLGDWRYYGYTF. The CDR3 DNA follows: TGTGCCAGCAGCTTAGGGGACTGGAGGTACTATGGCTACACCTTC.

The table lists this clone with a count of one. This chain links TRBV5-6 with TRBJ2-7, with TRBD2 matching over 14 bases. Germline V gene sequence: CDR1 SGHDT, CDR2 YYEEEE. V was pared by 4 bases and J by 0 bases, with 3 bases of the junction left unmatched. This CDR3 contains 16 residues. The CDR3 here is CASSVGLAGDSYEQYF. CDR3 DNA: TGTGCCAGCAGCGTGGGACTAGCGGGAGACTCCTACGAGCAGTACTTC.

V usage is TRBV6-1 and J usage is TRBJ1-1; D remains ambiguous. CDR3 length: 13 residues. V was pared by 7 bases and J by 0 bases, with 9 bases between. The germline V gene has CDR1 MNHNS and CDR2 SASEGT. The CDR3 is CASTETMNTEAFF. CDR3 nucleotides: TGTGCCAGCACAGAAACCATGAACACTGAAGCTTTCTTT.

This clone was picked up a small number of times. V is TRBV29-1 and J is TRBJ2-5; possible D gene TRBD2, 7 bases. Germline V gene sequence: CDR1 SQVTM, CDR2 ANQGSEA. Trimming removed 4 bases from V and 5 bases from J, with 14 bases in between. The CDR3 spans 13 residues. In DNA form, the CDR3 reads TGCAGCGTTGGAGGGGGGAGGGCGGAGACCCAGTACTTC. Translation: CSVGGGRAETQYF.

This clone was found many times. The J gene is TRBJ1-5, the V gene TRBV28; perhaps TRBD1 as D (5 bases). The CDR3 is made up of 13 amino acids. Trimming stripped 8 bases from V and 3 bases from J, with 11 bases between. Germline CDR1 and CDR2: MDHEN and SYDVKM. The CDR3 is CASFGAFNQPQHF. The CDR3 DNA reads TGTGCCAGCTTCGGGGCCTTCAATCAGCCCCAGCATTTT.

This clone has only a few counts. The chain is built from TRBV28 and TRBJ2-7; 8 bases are shared with TRBD1. From germline, CDR1 is MDHEN and CDR2 SYDVKM. The V segment lost 4 bases and the J segment 3 bases; nucleotides outside the gene matches: 5. This CDR3 is 14 amino acids long. The CDR3 spells CASSSDRGSYEQYF. CDR3 nucleotide sequence: TGTGCCAGCAGTTCCGACAGGGGAAGCTACGAGCAGTACTTC. Using reference TRBV28 and TRBJ2-7 for the parts outside the CDR3, the full variable domain is DVKVTQSSRYLVKRTGEKVFLECVQDMDHENMFWYRQDPGLGLRLIYFSYDVKMKEKGDIPEGYSVSREKKERFSLILESASTNQTSMYLCASSSDRGSYEQYFGPGTRLTVT.

The chain carries TRBV19 and TRBJ1-1, with D possibly being TRBD1 (5 bases). The V and J ends lost 4 bases and 4 bases respectively, with 13 bases between them. Looked up from germline, CDR1 is LNHDA and CDR2 is SQIVND (reference sequence). This CDR3 is 14 amino acids long. The CDR3 nucleotides are TGTGCCAGTAGTAATCCAGGGTTGGGCACTGAAGCTTTCTTT. Amino acid sequence: CASSNPGLGTEAFF.

The V and J genes are TRBV28 and TRBJ2-4; D remains unclear. This CDR3 contains 13 residues. Trimming pared 7 bases from V and 6 bases from J, leaving 13 bases between. Germline values: CDR1 MDHEN, CDR2 SYDVKM. Here the CDR3 DNA reads TGTGCCAGCAACGGCCCGTTCGCAAACATTCAGTACTTC. Its translation: CASNGPFANIQYF.

Details on this clone: The sample has other DNA sequences that encode this CDR3 too. This sequence joins TRBV27 and TRBJ2-1, with D perhaps TRBD1 (5 bases). Trimming left V 8 bases short and J 4 bases short, with 12 bases between. CDR1 MNHEY and CDR2 SMNVEV come from the germline V gene (reference sequence). CDR3 length: 13 residues. DNA for the CDR3: TGTGCCAGCCGAGGACACCTATACAATGAGCAGTTCTTC. This translates into CASRGHLYNEQFF.

The gene calls are TRBV7-9 and TRBJ2-2; D not certain. V was cut by 3 bases and J by 6 bases, with 5 bases left in between. Germline assignment: CDR1 SEHNR and CDR2 FQNEAQ (reference sequence). CDR3 length: 12 amino acids. In DNA, the CDR3 is TGTGCCAGCAGCTTTTGGGCCGGGGAGCTGTTTTTT. It translates to CASSFWAGELFF.

This chain connects TRBV7-8 to TRBJ2-7; TRBD2 is a possible D gene (6 bases). The CDR3 contains 15 residues. The germline gives CDR1 SGHVS, CDR2 FQNEAQ. V was shortened by 1 base and J by 2 bases, with 12 bases between the two germline ends. The CDR3 nucleotides read TGTGCCAGCAGCTTAGTTCGGGGGAGAGCCTACGAGCAGTACTTC. It translates to CASSLVRGRAYEQYF.

This rearrangement joins TRBV10-3 to TRBJ2-7; tentative D call: TRBD2 (6 bases). V was pared by 2 bases and J by 4 bases, with 12 bases between. The CDR3 totals 14 residues. Germline V gene sequence: CDR1 ENHRY, CDR2 SYGVKD. The CDR3 region is CAISEGGGRYEQYF. The CDR3 nucleotides read TGTGCCATCAGTGAGGGGGGTGGGAGGTACGAGCAGTACTTC.

This clone has just one count. The CDR3 DNA sequence: TGCGCCAGCAGCTACCGGGACAGGGGGATTGGCTACACCTTC. Translating it yields CASSYRDRGIGYTF. This chain joins TRBV5-1 and TRBJ1-2, with TRBD1 matching 11 bases. This CDR3 comprises 14 residues. Germline V lookup: CDR1 SGHRS, CDR2 YFSETQ. With 3 bases clipped from V and 7 bases from J, the junction kept 5 bases outside the gene matches.

CDR3 nucleotides: TGTGCCAGCAGCGTGGACAGGGGGAGTTTTCAGCCCCAGCATTTT. Translating it yields CASSVDRGSFQPQHF. V gene TRBV7-8 combines with J gene TRBJ1-5; 10 bases align to TRBD1. Trimming removed 5 bases from V and 6 bases from J; junction bases left unmatched: 7. CDR1 and CDR2 from the germline V gene are SGHVS and FQNEAQ. The CDR3 has 15 residues.